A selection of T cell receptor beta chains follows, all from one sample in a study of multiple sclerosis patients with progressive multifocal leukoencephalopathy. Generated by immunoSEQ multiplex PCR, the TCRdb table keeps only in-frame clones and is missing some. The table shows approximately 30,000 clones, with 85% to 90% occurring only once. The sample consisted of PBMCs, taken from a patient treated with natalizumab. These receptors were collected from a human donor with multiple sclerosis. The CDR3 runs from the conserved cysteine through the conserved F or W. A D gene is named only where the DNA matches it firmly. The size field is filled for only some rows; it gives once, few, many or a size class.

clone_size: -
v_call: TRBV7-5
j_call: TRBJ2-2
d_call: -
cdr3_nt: TGTGCCAGAAGCCCTCCCAGGCAGGGGAACACCGGGGAGCTGTTTTTT
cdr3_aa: CARSPPRQGNTGELFF

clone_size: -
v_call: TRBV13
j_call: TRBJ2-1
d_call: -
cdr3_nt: TGTGCCAGCAGCTTCGGGACGGAGCGCAATGAGCAGTTCTTC
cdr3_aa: CASSFGTERNEQFF

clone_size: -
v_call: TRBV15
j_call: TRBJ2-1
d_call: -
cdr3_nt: TGTGCCACCAGCTCCCGGACAGTCTACAATGAGCAGTTCTTC
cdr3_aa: CATSSRTVYNEQFF

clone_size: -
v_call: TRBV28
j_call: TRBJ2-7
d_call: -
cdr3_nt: TGTGCCAGCAGCGTCTCCGGGGGACCCTCCTACGAGCAGTACTTC
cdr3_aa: CASSVSGGPSYEQYF

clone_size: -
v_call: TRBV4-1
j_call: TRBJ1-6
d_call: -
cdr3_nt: TGCGCCAGCAGTCCAATTAATTCACCCCTCCACTTT
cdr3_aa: CASSPINSPLHF

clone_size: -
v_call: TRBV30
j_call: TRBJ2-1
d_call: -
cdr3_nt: TGTGCCTGGAAAGAGGGCAGGGTAGGTGAGCAGTTCTTC
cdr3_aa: CAWKEGRVGEQFF

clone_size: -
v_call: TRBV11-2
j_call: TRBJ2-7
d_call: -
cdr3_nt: TGTGCCAGCAGCTTAGGTCAGGTCGTCTACGAGCAGTACTTC
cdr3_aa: CASSLGQVVYEQYF

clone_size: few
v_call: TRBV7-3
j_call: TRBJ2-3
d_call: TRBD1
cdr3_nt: TGTGCCAGCAGCGCCTTCCACGGACAGGGGCAAGATACGCAGTATTTT
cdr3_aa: CASSAFHGQGQDTQYF

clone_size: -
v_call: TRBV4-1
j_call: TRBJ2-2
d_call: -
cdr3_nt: TGCGCCAGCAGCCGCCTCCAGGGAACGCTCGCCGGGGAGCTGTTTTTT
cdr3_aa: CASSRLQGTLAGELFF

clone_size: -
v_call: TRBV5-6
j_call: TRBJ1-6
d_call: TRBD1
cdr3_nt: TGTGCCAGCAGCTTGTTCGGACAGGGGGATAATTCACCCCTCCACTTT
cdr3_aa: CASSLFGQGDNSPLHF

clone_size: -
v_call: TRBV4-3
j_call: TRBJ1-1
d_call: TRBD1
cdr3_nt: TGCGCCAGCAGCCGCAAACAGGGGGGGACTGAAGCTTTCTTT
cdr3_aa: CASSRKQGGTEAFF

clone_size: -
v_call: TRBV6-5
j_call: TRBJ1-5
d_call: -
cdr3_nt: TGTGCCAGCAGAGAGGTCGGAAGCAATCAGCCCCAGCATTTT
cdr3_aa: CASREVGSNQPQHF

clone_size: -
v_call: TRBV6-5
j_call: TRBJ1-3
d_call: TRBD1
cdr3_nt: TGTGCCAGCAGCCCGGGACAGCCCCCTGGAAACACCATATATTTT
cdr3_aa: CASSPGQPPGNTIYF